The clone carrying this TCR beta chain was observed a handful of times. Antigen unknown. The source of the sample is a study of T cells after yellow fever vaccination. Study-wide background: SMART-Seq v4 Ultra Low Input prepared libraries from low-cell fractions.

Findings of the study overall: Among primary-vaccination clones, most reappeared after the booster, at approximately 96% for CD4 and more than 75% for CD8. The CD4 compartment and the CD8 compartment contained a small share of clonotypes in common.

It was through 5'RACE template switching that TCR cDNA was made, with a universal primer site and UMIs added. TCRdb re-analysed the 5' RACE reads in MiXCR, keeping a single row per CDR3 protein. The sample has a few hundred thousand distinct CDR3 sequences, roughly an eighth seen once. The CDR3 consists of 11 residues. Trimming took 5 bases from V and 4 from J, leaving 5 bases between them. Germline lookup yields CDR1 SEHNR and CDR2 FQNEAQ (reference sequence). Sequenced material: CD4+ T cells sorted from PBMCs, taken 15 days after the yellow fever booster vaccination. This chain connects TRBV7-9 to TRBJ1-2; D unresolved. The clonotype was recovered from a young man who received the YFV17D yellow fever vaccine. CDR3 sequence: CASSAAYGYTF. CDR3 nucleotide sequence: TGTGCCAGCAGCGCTGCCTATGGCTACACCTTC.